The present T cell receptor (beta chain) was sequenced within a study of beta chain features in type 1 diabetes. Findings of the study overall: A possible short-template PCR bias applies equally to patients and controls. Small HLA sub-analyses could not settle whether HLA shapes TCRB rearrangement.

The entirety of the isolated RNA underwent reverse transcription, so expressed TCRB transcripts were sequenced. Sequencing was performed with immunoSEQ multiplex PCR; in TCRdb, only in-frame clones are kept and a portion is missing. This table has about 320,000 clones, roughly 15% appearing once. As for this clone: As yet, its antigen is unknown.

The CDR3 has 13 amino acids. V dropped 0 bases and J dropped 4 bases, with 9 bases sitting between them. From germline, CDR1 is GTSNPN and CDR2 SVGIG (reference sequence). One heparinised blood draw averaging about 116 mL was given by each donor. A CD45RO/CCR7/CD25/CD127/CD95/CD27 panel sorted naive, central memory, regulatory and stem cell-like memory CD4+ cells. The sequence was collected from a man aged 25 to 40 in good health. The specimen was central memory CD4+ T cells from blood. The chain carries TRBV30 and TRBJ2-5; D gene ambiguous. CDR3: CAWSVRSRETQYF. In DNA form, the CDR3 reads TGTGCCTGGAGTGTAAGGTCCAGAGAGACCCAGTACTTC.